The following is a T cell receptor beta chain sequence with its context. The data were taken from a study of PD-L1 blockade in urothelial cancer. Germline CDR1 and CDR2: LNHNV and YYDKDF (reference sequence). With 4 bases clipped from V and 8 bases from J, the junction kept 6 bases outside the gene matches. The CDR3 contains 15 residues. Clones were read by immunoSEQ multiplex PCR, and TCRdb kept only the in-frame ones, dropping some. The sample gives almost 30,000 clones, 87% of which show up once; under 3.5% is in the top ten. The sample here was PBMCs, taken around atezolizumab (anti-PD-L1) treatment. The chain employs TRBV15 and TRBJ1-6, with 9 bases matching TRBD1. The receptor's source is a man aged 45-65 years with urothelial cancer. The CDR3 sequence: CATSTDRGFDSPLHF. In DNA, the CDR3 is TGTGCCACCAGCACAGACAGGGGGTTTGATTCACCCCTCCACTTT.